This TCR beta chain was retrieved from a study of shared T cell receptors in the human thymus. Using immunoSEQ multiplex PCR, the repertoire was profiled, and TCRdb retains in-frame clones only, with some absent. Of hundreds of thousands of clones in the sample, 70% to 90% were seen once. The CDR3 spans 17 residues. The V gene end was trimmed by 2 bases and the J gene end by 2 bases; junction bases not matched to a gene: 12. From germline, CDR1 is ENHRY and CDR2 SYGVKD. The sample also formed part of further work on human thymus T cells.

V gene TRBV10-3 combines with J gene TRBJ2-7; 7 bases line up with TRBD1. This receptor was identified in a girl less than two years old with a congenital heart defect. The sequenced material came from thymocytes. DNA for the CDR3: TGTGCCATCAGTGAGACACGTAGACCCGGGACAGCCTACGAGCAGTACTTC. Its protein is CAISETRRPGTAYEQYF.